The rows below give T cell receptor beta chains drawn from one sample of a study of cytomegalovirus exposure and HLA in healthy donors. Here immunoSEQ multiplex PCR was the method, and the copy in TCRdb shows in-frame clones only, minus some. The sample shows about 200,000 clones, roughly 80% of them seen only once. Sequenced: PBMCs. Every receptor here comes from a man younger than 40 in good health and CMV-seronegative. Each CDR3 is given with its conserved first and last residue. The D gene is left open where the match is weak. Clone size appears in some rows only: once, few, many, or a class for an expanded clone.

D	size	V	J	DNA	CDR3
TRBD2	few	TRBV5-8	TRBJ2-2	TGTGCCAGCGGCCACGGGGGGGCAATAGCCGGGGAGCTGTTTTTT	CASGHGGAIAGELFF
-	-	TRBV6-5	TRBJ2-2	TGTGCCAGCAAGACAGTTAACACCGGGGAGCTGTTTTTT	CASKTVNTGELFF
TRBD2	-	TRBV11-2	TRBJ2-3	TGTGCCAGCAGCTTAAAACCTAGCGGGGGAAGGGATACGCAGTATTTT	CASSLKPSGGRDTQYF
TRBD1	-	TRBV5-1	TRBJ1-1	TGCGCCAGCAGCACCACCGACAGGGGGACTGAAGCTTTCTTT	CASSTTDRGTEAFF
-	-	TRBV19	TRBJ1-2	TGTGCTAGTACGGTCAGGAGGGGCTATGGCTACACCTTC	CASTVRRGYGYTF
TRBD1	once	TRBV7-6	TRBJ2-2	TGTGCCAGCAGCTTAGCCGGACAGGGGTTTACCGGGGAGCTGTTTTTT	CASSLAGQGFTGELFF
-	-	TRBV9	TRBJ2-7	TGTGCCAGCAGCGTGGCGGGGACGGGCGAGCAGTACTTC	CASSVAGTGEQYF
TRBD2	-	TRBV28	TRBJ2-1	TGTGCCAGCAGTTGGGGGCTAGCGGGGGGTTATGAGCAGTTCTTC	CASSWGLAGGYEQFF
TRBD1	-	TRBV5-4	TRBJ2-3	TGTGCCAGCAGCCCGGGTAGAGGCAGGGGGCATGATACGCAGTATTTT	CASSPGRGRGHDTQYF
-	-	TRBV2	TRBJ2-7	TGTGCCAGCAGTGGAGGGGGGGGGAACTCCTACGAGCAGTACTTC	CASSGGGGNSYEQYF
TRBD2	-	TRBV6-5	TRBJ2-7	TGTGCCAGCAGTTCCACTAGCGGGGTGTACGAGCAGTACTTC	CASSSTSGVYEQYF
-	-	TRBV7-2	TRBJ2-3	TGTGCCAGCAACCGGGAGGCAGGGGGCAGAGATACGCAGTATTTT	CASNREAGGRDTQYF
TRBD2	-	TRBV5-1	TRBJ2-5	TGCGCCAGCAGCCCCGGACTAGCGGGGGGGCCGTTTCAAGAGACCCAGTACTTC	CASSPGLAGGPFQETQYF
TRBD2	-	TRBV4-1	TRBJ2-7	TGCGCCAGCAGCCAAGATATAGGACTAGCGGGGTCCTACGAGCAGTACTTC	CASSQDIGLAGSYEQYF
TRBD2	-	TRBV6-5	TRBJ2-1	TGTGCCAGCAGTTACGGGACTAGCGACGAGCAGTTCTTC	CASSYGTSDEQFF
-	-	TRBV11-3	TRBJ1-2	TGTGCCAGCAGCCCAGGCGGGGTGGGGCTTTATGGCTACACCTTC	CASSPGGVGLYGYTF
-	-	TRBV9	TRBJ1-1	TGTGCCAGCAGCGCGACGGCCCAGGCTTTTGAAGCTTTCTTT	CASSATAQAFEAFF
TRBD1	-	TRBV5-5	TRBJ2-1	TGTGCCAGCGGATCCGGGACAGGGAAATACAATGAGCAGTTCTTC	CASGSGTGKYNEQFF
-	-	TRBV7-8	TRBJ2-3	TGTGCCAGCAGCTTAGGGTCCAACCAGGGGGATACGCAGTATTTT	CASSLGSNQGDTQYF
TRBD1	-	TRBV29-1	TRBJ2-7	TGCAGCGTTCACACAGGGGTCGAGCAGTACTTC	CSVHTGVEQYF
TRBD1	once	TRBV7-9	TRBJ1-5	TGTTCCAGCAGCTCGACAGGGCTGGTCAATCAGCCCCAGCATTTT	CSSSSTGLVNQPQHF
-	-	TRBV5-1	TRBJ2-1	TGCGCCAGCAGCTTGACAGGCGTGTACAATGAGCAGTTCTTC	CASSLTGVYNEQFF
-	few	TRBV5-6	TRBJ2-5	TGTGCCAGCAGCTTGAAGGCAGGGTGGAAGTACCAAGAGACCCAGTACTTC	CASSLKAGWKYQETQYF
TRBD1	-	TRBV7-2	TRBJ2-7	TGTGCCAGCAGCTTAGGATGGGACAGTTACTACGAGCAGTACTTC	CASSLGWDSYYEQYF
TRBD1	-	TRBV5-1	TRBJ1-6	TGCGCCAGCAGCTGGACAGGGGATAATTCACCCCTCCACTTT	CASSWTGDNSPLHF
-	-	TRBV7-2	TRBJ2-1	TGTGCCAGCAGCTTAGCGTTCTCGTACAATGAGCAGTTCTTC	CASSLAFSYNEQFF
TRBD1	-	TRBV5-1	TRBJ2-5	TGCGCCAGCAGCCTTTGGGACAGGGGAGAGACCCAGTACTTC	CASSLWDRGETQYF
TRBD1	-	TRBV6-1	TRBJ1-5	TGTGCCAGCAAGGACAGGGGGGCCAATCAGCCCCAGCATTTT	CASKDRGANQPQHF
-	-	TRBV18	TRBJ2-2	TGTGCCAGCTCACCCCCATGGGGCGCCGGGGAGCTGTTTTTT	CASSPPWGAGELFF
TRBD2	-	TRBV9	TRBJ2-3	TGTGCCAGCAGCCTAGCCCTCACTAGCGGGGAGAGATTGACGCAGTATTTT	CASSLALTSGERLTQYF
-	-	TRBV7-8	TRBJ2-5	TGTGCCAGCAGCTTAAGTTGGGGGCCCGAGACCCAGTACTTC	CASSLSWGPETQYF